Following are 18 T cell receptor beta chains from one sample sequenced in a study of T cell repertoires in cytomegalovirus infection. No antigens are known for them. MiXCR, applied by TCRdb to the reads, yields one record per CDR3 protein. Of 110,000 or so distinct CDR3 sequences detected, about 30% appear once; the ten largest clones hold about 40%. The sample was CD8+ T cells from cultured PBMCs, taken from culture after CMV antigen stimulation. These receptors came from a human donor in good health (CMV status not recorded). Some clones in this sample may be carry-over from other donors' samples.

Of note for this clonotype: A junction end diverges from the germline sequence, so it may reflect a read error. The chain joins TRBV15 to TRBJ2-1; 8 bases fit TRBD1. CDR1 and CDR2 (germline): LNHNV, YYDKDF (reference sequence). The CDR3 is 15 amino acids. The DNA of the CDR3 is TGTGCCACCAGCAGGACAGGGGACAGCTACAATAAGCAGTTCTTC. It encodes CATSRTGDSYNKQFF.

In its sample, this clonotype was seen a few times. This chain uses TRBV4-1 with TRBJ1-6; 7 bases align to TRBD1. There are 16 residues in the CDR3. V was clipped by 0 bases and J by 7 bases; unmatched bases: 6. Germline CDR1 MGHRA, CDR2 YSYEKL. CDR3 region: CASSQDQGGGNSPLHF. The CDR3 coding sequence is TGCGCCAGCAGCCAAGATCAAGGGGGCGGGAATTCACCCCTCCACTTT.

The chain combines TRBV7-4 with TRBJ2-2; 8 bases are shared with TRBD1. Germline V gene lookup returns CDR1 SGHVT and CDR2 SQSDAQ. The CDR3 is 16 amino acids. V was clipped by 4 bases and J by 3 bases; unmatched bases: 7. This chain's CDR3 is CASSSMGTGDTGELFF. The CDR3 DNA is TGTGCCAGCAGCTCGATGGGGACAGGCGACACCGGGGAGCTGTTTTTT.

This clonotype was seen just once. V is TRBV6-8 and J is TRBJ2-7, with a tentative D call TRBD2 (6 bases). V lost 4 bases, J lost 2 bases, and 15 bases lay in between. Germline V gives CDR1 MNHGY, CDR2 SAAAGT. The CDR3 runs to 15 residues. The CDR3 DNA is TGTGCCAGCAGTTGGGCGGCGGGGCCTACCTACGAGCAGTACTTC. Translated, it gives CASSWAAGPTYEQYF.

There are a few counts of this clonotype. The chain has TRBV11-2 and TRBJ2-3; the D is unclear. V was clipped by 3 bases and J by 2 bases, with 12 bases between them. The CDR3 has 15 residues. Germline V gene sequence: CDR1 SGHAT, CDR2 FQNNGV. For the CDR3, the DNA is TGTGCCAGCAGCTTTCGACACAATCCCACAGATACGCAGTATTTT. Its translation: CASSFRHNPTDTQYF.

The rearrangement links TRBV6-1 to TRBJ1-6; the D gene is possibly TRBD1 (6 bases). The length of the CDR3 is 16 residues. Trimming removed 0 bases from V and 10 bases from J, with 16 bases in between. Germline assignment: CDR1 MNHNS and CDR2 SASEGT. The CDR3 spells CASSEALVQGISPLHF. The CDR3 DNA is TGTGCCAGCAGTGAAGCGCTGGTACAGGGAATCTCACCCCTCCACTTT.

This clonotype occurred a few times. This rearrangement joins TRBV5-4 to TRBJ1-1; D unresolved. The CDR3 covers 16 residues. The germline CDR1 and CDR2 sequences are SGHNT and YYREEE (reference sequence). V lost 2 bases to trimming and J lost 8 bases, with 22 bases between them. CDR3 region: CASSLGDYNVGFEAFF. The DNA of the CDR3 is TGTGCCAGCAGCTTAGGTGATTATAATGTCGGGTTCGAAGCTTTCTTT.

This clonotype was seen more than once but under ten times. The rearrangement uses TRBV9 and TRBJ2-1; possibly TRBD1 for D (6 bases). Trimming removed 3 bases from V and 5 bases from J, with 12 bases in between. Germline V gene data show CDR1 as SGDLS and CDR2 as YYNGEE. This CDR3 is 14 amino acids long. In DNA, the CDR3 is TGTGCCAGCAGCGGGTTCGGACAGAACAATGAGCAGTTCTTC. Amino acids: CASSGFGQNNEQFF.

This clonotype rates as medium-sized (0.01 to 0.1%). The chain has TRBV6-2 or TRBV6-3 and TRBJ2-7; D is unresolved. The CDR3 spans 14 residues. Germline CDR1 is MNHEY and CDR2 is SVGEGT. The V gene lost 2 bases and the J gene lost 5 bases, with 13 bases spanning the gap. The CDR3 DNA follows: TGTGCCAGCAGTTACGCCTCAAGGTTTGACGAGCAGTACTTC. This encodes CASSYASRFDEQYF.

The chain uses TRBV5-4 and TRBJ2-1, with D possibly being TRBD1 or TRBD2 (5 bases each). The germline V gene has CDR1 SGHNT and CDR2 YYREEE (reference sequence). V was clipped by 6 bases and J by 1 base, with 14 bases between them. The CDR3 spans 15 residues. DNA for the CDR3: TGTGCCAGCACCAAGATGGGGGAGTCCTACAATGAGCAGTTCTTC. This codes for CASTKMGESYNEQFF.

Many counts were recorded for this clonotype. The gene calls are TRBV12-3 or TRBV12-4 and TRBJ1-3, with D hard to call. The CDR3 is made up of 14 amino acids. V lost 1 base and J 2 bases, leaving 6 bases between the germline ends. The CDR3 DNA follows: TGTGCCAGCAGTTTAGGACTCGCTGGAAACACCATATATTTT. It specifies CASSLGLAGNTIYF.

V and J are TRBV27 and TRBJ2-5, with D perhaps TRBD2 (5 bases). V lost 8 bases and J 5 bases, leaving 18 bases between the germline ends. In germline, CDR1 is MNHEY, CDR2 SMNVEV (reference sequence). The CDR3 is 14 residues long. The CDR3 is CASGSVPGGETQYF. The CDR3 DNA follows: TGTGCCAGCGGATCGGTACCAGGCGGGGAGACCCAGTACTTC.

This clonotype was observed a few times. The CDR3 nucleotides are TGCGCCAGCAGCCCGCAAGGGGGTAGGATGAACACCGGGGAGCTGTTTTTT. This translates into CASSPQGGRMNTGELFF. This sequence joins TRBV4-1 and TRBJ2-2, with a tentative D call TRBD1 (6 bases). V was shortened by 4 bases and J by 1 base, with 16 bases between the two germline ends. This CDR3 comprises 17 residues. Germline CDR1 reads MGHRA; CDR2 reads YSYEKL.

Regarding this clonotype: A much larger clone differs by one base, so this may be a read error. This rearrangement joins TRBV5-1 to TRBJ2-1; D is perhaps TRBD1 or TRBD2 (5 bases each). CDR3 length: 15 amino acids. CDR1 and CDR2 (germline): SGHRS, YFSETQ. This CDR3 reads CASSLAGSGYIEQFF. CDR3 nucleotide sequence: TGCGCCAGCAGCTTGGCAGGGAGTGGGTACATTGAGCAGTTCTTC.

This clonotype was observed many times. The CDR3 nucleotides read TGTGCCAGCAGCTTACAGGGCGTCCGCAATGAGCAGTTCTTC. Translation: CASSLQGVRNEQFF. The gene calls are TRBV7-3 and TRBJ2-1, with a possible D match to TRBD1 (5 bases). Trimming pared 2 bases from V and 6 bases from J, leaving 11 bases between. The CDR3 contains 14 residues. CDR1 and CDR2 (germline): SGHTA, FQGTGA.

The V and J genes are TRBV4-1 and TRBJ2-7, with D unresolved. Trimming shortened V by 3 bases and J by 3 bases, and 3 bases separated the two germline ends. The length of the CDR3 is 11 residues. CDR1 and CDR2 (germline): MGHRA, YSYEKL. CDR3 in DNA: TGCGCCAGCAGCCACGACTACGAGCAGTACTTC. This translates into CASSHDYEQYF.

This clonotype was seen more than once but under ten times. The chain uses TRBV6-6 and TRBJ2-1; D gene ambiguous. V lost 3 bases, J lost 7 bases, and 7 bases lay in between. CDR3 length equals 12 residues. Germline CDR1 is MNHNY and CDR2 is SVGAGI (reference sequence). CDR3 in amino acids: CASSYARNEQFF. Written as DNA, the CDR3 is TGTGCCAGCAGTTATGCGAGGAATGAGCAGTTCTTC.

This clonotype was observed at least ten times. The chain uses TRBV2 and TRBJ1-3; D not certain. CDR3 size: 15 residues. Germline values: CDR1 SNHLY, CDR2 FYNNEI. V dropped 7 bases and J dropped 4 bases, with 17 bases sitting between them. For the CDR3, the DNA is TGTGCCAGCAAAGGCGCCACCTCTCCCGGAAACACCATATATTTT. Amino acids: CASKGATSPGNTIYF.